This T cell receptor (beta chain) originates from a study of OX40 agonist ivuxolimab in advanced cancers. About the research overall: Patients were dosed intravenously with ivuxolimab at 0.01 to 10 mg/kg every 2 weeks.

The germline CDR1 and CDR2 sequences are LNHNV and YYDKDF (reference sequence). Trimming stripped 0 bases from V and 0 bases from J, with 18 bases between. The CDR3 spans 19 residues. Data came from immunoSEQ multiplex PCR; TCRdb stores just in-frame clones and leaves some out. This table has about 66,000 clones, around 90% appearing once. This receptor was taken from an adult with an advanced solid tumor such as melanoma, head and neck, liver or kidney cancer. The V gene is TRBV15, the J gene TRBJ1-5; tentative D call: TRBD1 (5 bases). The sample was CD4+ or CD8+ T cells sorted from blood, taken in a trial of the OX40 agonist ivuxolimab. CDR3 DNA sequence: TGTGCCACCAGCAGAGATCGGGACCCAGAGAATTATAGCAATCAGCCCCAGCATTTT. It is translated as CATSRDRDPENYSNQPQHF.